This T cell receptor (beta chain) came from a study of CD8+CD57+ T cells in acquired aplastic anemia. On the study more broadly: Quantities of DNA derived from sorted CD4+ and CD8+ cells averaged approximately 3.5 ug.

Study outcomes and limitations: Between patients and controls, CD8+ Simpson's diversity did not vary significantly.

The V and J ends lost 3 bases and 6 bases respectively, with 11 bases between them. The CDR3 loop spans 13 amino acids. This clonotype occurred many times. Its antigen remains unidentified. Genomic DNA constituted the template upon which TCR beta VDJ and CDR3 profiling was performed. TCRdb re-called the reads with MiXCR, one entry per CDR3 protein. This sample has 100,000 to 120,000 distinct CDR3 sequences, with 51% found just once. The chain couples TRBV12-3 or TRBV12-4 to TRBJ1-1, with TRBD1 as a possible D gene (6 bases). The sequencing input was sorted CD4+, CD8+, or CD8+CD57+ T cells (not recorded which) from PBMCs. This TCR derives from a human donor in good health, serving as a control. CDR3 sequence: CASSFGGGAEAFF. As DNA, the CDR3 is TGTGCCAGCAGTTTCGGAGGGGGAGCTGAAGCTTTCTTT.